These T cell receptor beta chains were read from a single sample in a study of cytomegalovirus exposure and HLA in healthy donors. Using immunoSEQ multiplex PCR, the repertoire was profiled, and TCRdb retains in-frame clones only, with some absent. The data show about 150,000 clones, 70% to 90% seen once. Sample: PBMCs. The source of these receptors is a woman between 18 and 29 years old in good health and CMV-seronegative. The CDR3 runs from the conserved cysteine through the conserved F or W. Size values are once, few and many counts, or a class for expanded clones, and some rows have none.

CDR3: CAWSVVDSLQYF
V: TRBV30
size: NA
J: TRBJ2-7

CDR3: CASSLLTGAREQYF
V: TRBV11-2
size: NA
J: TRBJ2-7

CDR3: CASSQDRDRGQFF
V: TRBV4-3
size: NA
J: TRBJ1-4

CDR3: CASSWGASGLETQYF
V: TRBV5-1
size: NA
J: TRBJ2-5

CDR3: CASSFEGLHYGYTF
V: TRBV28
size: NA
J: TRBJ1-2

CDR3: CAWSALRGQPQHF
V: TRBV30
size: NA
J: TRBJ1-5

CDR3: CASSRGQQLFPYGYTF
V: TRBV4-2
size: NA
J: TRBJ1-2

CDR3: CASSPVAGNQPQHF
V: TRBV7-8
size: NA
J: TRBJ1-5

CDR3: CAWSAGPEQYF
V: TRBV30
size: NA
J: TRBJ2-7

CDR3: CASSMSGSPSYEQYF
V: TRBV19
size: NA
J: TRBJ2-7

CDR3: CASSRGRKNTEAFF
V: TRBV6-1
size: few
J: TRBJ1-1

CDR3: CASRGLDSYEQYF
V: TRBV28
size: NA
J: TRBJ2-7

CDR3: CASSSTGVGTGELFF
V: TRBV7-2
size: NA
J: TRBJ2-2

CDR3: CASSFGQASDNYGYTF
V: TRBV7-9
size: NA
J: TRBJ1-2

CDR3: CAISGQGLPGNTIYF
V: TRBV10-3
size: NA
J: TRBJ1-3

CDR3: CASRHPRRYF
V: TRBV5-4
size: once
J: TRBJ2-7

CDR3: CASSLTGNEKLFF
V: TRBV7-9
size: NA
J: TRBJ1-4

CDR3: CASKWGGARNEQFF
V: TRBV27
size: NA
J: TRBJ2-1

CDR3: CASSLLQGGKYF
V: TRBV7-9
size: NA
J: TRBJ2-7

CDR3: CASSLGQGDYGYTF
V: TRBV11-2
size: NA
J: TRBJ1-2

CDR3: CASSSGSGVETQYF
V: TRBV7-2
size: NA
J: TRBJ2-5

CDR3: CASSPSGGGTDTQYF
V: TRBV6-4
size: NA
J: TRBJ2-3

CDR3: CASSQEPGDSNQPQHF
V: TRBV4-2
size: NA
J: TRBJ1-5

CDR3: CASSLYPGLAGPPYEQYF
V: TRBV28
size: NA
J: TRBJ2-7

CDR3: CSVLAQEGSPLHF
V: TRBV29-1
size: medium-sized
J: TRBJ1-6

CDR3: CASSARGASTTIQYF
V: TRBV9
size: NA
J: TRBJ2-4

CDR3: CASSTPGAGGDTQYF
V: TRBV19
size: NA
J: TRBJ2-3

CDR3: CASSRTGGKDYGYTF
V: TRBV4-1
size: NA
J: TRBJ1-2

CDR3: CASRSLQANTGELFF
V: TRBV19
size: NA
J: TRBJ2-2

CDR3: CASSPPGQGRGYTF
V: TRBV5-1
size: NA
J: TRBJ1-2

CDR3: CASSLTLPLNYGYTF
V: TRBV28
size: NA
J: TRBJ1-2

CDR3: CASSSPKRKTSYNEQFF
V: TRBV7-9
size: NA
J: TRBJ2-1